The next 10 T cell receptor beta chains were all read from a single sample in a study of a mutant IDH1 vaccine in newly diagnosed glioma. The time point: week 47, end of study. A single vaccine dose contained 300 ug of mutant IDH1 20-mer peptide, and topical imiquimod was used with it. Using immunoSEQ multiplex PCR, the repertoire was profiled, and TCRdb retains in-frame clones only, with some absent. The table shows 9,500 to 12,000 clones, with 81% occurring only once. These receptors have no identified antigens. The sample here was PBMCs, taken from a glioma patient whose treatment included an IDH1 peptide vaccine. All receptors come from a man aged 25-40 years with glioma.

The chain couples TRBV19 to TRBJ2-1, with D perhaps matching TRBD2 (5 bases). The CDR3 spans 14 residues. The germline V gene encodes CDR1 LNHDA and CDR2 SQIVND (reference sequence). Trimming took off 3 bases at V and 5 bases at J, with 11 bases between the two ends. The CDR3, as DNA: TGTGCCAGTAGTATCACCACGGAGGACAATGAGCAGTTCTTC. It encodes CASSITTEDNEQFF.

CDR3 DNA: TGTGCCAGCAGCGTAATCAGTACGGGACTCCATCTCCGGGTCAATGAGCAGTTCTTC. Its protein is CASSVISTGLHLRVNEQFF. The chain joins TRBV9 to TRBJ2-1, with a tentative D call TRBD2 (6 bases). V was pared by 1 base and J by 6 bases, with 26 bases between. The CDR3 loop spans 19 amino acids. Germline CDR1 reads SGDLS; CDR2 reads YYNGEE.

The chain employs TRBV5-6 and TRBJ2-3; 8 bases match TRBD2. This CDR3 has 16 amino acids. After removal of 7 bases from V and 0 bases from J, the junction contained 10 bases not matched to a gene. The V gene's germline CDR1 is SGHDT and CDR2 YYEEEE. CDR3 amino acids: CASRWGVAGSTDTQYF. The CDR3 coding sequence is TGTGCCAGCCGCTGGGGGGTAGCGGGAAGCACAGATACGCAGTATTTT.

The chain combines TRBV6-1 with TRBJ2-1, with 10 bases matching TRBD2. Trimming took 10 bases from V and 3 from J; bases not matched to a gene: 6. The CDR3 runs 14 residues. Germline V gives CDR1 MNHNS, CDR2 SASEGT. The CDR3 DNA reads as TGTGCCATCAAGACTAGCGGGTACTACAATGAGCAGTTCTTC. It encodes CAIKTSGYYNEQFF.

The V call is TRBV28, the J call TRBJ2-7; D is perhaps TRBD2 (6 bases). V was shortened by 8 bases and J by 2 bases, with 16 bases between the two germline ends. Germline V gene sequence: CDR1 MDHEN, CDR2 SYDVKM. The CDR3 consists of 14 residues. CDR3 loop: CASLPSGEPYEQYF. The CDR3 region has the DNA TGTGCCAGCCTTCCATCGGGGGAACCCTACGAGCAGTACTTC. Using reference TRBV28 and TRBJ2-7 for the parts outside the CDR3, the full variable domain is DVKVTQSSRYLVKRTGEKVFLECVQDMDHENMFWYRQDPGLGLRLIYFSYDVKMKEKGDIPEGYSVSREKKERFSLILESASTNQTSMYLCASLPSGEPYEQYFGPGTRLTVT.

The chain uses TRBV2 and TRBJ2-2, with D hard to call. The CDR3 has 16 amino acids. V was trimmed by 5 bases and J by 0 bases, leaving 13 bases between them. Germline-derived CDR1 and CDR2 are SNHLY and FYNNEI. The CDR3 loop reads CASSRLLLANTGELFF. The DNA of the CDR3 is TGTGCCAGCAGTCGTCTTCTCTTAGCGAACACCGGGGAGCTGTTTTTT. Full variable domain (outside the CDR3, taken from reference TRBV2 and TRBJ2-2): EPEVTQTPSHQVTQMGQEVILRCVPISNHLYFYWYRQILGQKVEFLVSFYNNEISEKSEIFDDQFSVERPDGSNFTLKIRSTKLEDSAMYFCASSRLLLANTGELFFGEGSRLTVL.

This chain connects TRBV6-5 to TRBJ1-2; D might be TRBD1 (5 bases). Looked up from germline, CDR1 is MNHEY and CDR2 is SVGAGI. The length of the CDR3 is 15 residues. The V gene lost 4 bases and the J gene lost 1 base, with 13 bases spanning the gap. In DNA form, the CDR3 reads TGTGCCAGCAGTTGGGCGGGGGTTTATAACTATGGCTACACCTTC. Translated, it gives CASSWAGVYNYGYTF.

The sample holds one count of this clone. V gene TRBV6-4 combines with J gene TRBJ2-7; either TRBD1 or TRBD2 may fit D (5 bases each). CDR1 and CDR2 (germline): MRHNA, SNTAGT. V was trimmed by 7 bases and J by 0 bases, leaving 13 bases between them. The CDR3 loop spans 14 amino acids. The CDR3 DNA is TGTGCCAGCACCCAAATGGGGGACTCCTACGAGCAGTACTTC. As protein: CASTQMGDSYEQYF.

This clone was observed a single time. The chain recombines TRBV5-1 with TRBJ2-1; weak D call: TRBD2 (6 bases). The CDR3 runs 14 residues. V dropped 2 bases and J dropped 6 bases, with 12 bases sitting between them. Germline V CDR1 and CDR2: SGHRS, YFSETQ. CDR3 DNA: TGCGCCAGCAGCTTTGAGGGGAGGCTCAATGAGCAGTTCTTC. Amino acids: CASSFEGRLNEQFF.

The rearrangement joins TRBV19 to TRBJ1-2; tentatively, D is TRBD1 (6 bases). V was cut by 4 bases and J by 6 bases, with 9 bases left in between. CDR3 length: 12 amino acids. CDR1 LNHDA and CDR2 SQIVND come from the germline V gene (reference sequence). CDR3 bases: TGTGCCAGTAGTACAGGGGCGGATGGCTACACCTTC. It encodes CASSTGADGYTF.